This T cell receptor (beta chain) derives from a study of shared clonotypes between healthy human individuals (dated by TCRdb to 2018 to 2020). For context, the study as a whole: A couple of women and three men aged 18 to 49 years were included in the cohort. Different laboratories and diverse techniques were used to prepare libraries and sequence TCR repertoires, to increase sequencing depth and limit assay-specific biases. Between about 0.8 and 9.5 billion PBMCs per donor were obtained by leukapheresis. To estimate repertoire size and how much clonotypes are shared between individuals, the study performed deep sequencing of blood TCR repertoires from 4 to 6 healthy adults. Per donor, three plates each were used for CD4 naive and CD4 memory, two for CD8 naive, and one for CD8 memory. The study at large found these results: Pairwise subsampling led to the expectation that sequencing depth would affect the degree of clonotype sharing among donors. Sharing across a few donors was observed for approximately 5% of naive CD4, 3% to 3.5% of naive CD8, roughly 2.3% of memory CD4, and roughly 0.4% of memory CD8 clonotypes. Even with the large sequencing depth, rarefaction of the sorted-subset datasets indicated that sequencing was incomplete. Naive subsets generally had larger estimated clonotype richness than memory subsets. Compared with non-shared clonotypes, clonotypes shared by all four sorted-subset donors had higher generation probabilities. Only blood was sampled, and tissue TCR repertoires likely differ from those in blood. Because the study included a small number of donors, the genetic and exposure-history diversity represented was limited.

Using the deep immunoSEQ assay, TCR CDR3 regions were amplified from genomic DNA by multiplex PCR. Extracted genomic DNA from each cell subset was spread evenly across all wells of several immunoSEQ 96-well plates, with each plate serving as a replicate. For sorted subsets, approximately 210 ng genomic DNA, equal to tens of thousands of T cell genomes, was loaded into each replicate PCR. Purified libraries were measured with a Qubit 3.0 fluorometer, size-checked on a Bioanalyzer 2100, and measured again with the KAPA Library Quantification kit. Each immunoSEQ 96-well plate was sequenced on its own single-read 150-cycle Illumina NextSeq 550 flow cell. Per the authors' processing: Because the immunoSEQ output held only junctional sequences and lacked quality scores, the filtering could not match the filtering applied to full-length reads. To assign V/J genes and CDR3, sequences were annotated against IMGT germline references using PyIR, a Python wrapper for IgBLAST v1.9. Reads with weak V/J assignments (E-value above 1e-6), missing CDR3, stop codons, out-of-frame junctions, or ambiguous translated residues were removed. A V3J clonotype was defined by an identical inferred V gene, J gene, and CDR3 amino acid sequence. Percentage overlap between repertoires was calculated by dividing the number of shared unique clonotypes by the size of the smaller repertoire. Repertoire richness was assessed with RTK rarefaction, the Chao1 estimator, and Recon v2.1 estimates of unobserved clonotypes. Generation probabilities were computed with OLGA for all TCRbeta clonotypes obtained by the gDNA method from several donors. Not all clones reach the TCRdb copy of this immuneACCESS table, which keeps in-frame sequences only. Checked studies attribute under half of the gap to unresolved V genes and leave the rest unexplained. D and trimming come from the DNA, and the V and J calls and clone size come from that table. The sample has about 510,000 clones on record, almost 97% of them singletons. The ten largest clones capture approximately 0.06% of the sample.

V is cut back by 3 bases and J by 12 bases, with 1 base in the junction unmatched. Looking up the germline V gene yields CDR1 MDHEN and CDR2 SYDVKM. Inclusive of the bounding cysteine and phenylalanine, the CDR3 is 11 residues long. CDR3 DNA only is kept here, 33 bases in frame from base 1. To note about this clone: Its antigen remains undetermined. Qualities for individual bases were not recorded, and no much larger clone is one base off.

Healthy HIV-negative adults with no recently reported acute infections or vaccinations were included as donors. Every donor was a Caucasian adult residing in Nashville, Tennessee, USA. CD4+ T cells were enriched by magnetic negative selection, after which naive cells were positively selected on CD45RA and the negative fraction was taken as the memory subset. Blood was obtained by leukapheresis, after which PBMCs were separated by Ficoll-Histopaque density gradient centrifugation and cryopreserved in liquid nitrogen vapor phase. Analytical flow cytometry was used to check the purity and quantity of each magnetically sorted T cell population. Genomic DNA was isolated from each sorted fraction and quantified by UV absorbance on a Nanodrop 2000c.

The clonotype originates from a woman under 40 in good health. Sequencing was carried out using naive CD4+ T cells sorted from blood. The sample's cell subset or site, from its label and the paper: CD45RA+ positively selected. The chain is assembled from TRBV28 and TRBJ2-4, with 8 junctional bases fitting TRBD1. The CDR3 region reads CASSFGQGQYF. At the DNA level, the sequence is TGTGCCAGCAGTTTTGGACAGGGTCAGTACTTC.